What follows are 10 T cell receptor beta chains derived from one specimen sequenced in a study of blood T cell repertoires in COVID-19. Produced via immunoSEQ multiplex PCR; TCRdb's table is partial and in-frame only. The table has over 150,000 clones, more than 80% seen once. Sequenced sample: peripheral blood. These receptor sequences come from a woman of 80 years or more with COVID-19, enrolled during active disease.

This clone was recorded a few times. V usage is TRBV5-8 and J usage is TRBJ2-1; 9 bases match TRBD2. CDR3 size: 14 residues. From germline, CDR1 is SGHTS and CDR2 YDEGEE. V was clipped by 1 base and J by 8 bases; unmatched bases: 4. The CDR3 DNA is TGTGCCAGCAGCTTGTTTAGCGGGAGACATGAGCAGTTCTTC. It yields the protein CASSLFSGRHEQFF.

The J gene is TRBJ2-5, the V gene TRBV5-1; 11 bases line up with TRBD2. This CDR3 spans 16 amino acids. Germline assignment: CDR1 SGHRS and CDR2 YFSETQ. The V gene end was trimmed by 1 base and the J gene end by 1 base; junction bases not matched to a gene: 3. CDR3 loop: CASSLTTSGAQETQYF. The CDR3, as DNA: TGCGCCAGCAGCTTGACGACTAGCGGGGCCCAAGAGACCCAGTACTTC. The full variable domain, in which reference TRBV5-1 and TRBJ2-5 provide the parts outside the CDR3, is KAGVTQTPRYLIKTRGQQVTLSCSPISGHRSVSWYQQTPGQGLQFLFEYFSETQRNKGNFPGRFSGRQFSNSRSEMNVSTLELGDSALYLCASSLTTSGAQETQYFGPGTRLLVL.

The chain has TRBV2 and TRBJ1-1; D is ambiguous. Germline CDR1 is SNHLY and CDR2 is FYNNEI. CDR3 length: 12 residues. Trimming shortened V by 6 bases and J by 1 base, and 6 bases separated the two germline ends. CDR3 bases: TGTGCCAGCAGGTCCAGGAACACTGAAGCTTTCTTT. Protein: CASRSRNTEAFF.

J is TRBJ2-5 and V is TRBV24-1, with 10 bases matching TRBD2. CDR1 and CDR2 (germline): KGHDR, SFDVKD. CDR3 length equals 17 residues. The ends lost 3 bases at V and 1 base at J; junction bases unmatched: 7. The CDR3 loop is CATSDRGTSAVQETQYF. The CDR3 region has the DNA TGTGCCACCAGTGATCGCGGGACTAGCGCCGTCCAAGAGACCCAGTACTTC.

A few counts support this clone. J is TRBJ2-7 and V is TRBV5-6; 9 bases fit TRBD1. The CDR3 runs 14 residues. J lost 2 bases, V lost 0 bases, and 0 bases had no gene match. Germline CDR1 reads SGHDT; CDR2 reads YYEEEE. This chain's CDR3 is CASSLGDRAYEQYF. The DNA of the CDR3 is TGTGCCAGCAGCTTGGGGGACAGGGCCTACGAGCAGTACTTC.

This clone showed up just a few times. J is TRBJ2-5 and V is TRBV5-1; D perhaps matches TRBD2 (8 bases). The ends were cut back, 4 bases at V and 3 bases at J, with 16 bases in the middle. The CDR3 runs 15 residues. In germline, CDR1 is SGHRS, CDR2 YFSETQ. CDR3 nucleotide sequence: TGCGCCAGCAGCCGGGAGGGGGCGGCAGAAGAGACCCAGTACTTC. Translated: CASSREGAAEETQYF.

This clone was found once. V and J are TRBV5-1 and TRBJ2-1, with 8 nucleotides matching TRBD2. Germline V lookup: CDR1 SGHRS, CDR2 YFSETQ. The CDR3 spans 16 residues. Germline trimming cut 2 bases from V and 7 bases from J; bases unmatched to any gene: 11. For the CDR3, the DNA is TGCGCCAGCAGCTTTGTTGGAGCGGGAGCACTGAATGAGCAGTTCTTC. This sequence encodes CASSFVGAGALNEQFF.

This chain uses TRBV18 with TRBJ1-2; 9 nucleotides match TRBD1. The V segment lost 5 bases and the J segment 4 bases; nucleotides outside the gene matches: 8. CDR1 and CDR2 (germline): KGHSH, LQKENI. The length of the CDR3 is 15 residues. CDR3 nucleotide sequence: TGTGCCAGCTCAACTGAAGGGACAGGGAGCTATGGCTACACCTTC. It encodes CASSTEGTGSYGYTF.

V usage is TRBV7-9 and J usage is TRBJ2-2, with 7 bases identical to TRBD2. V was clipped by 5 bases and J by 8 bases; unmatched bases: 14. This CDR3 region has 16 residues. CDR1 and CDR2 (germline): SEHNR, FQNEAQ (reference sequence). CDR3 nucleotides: TGTGCCAGCAGCGCCCTAAAGGGAGCGGGGTCAGGGGAGCTGTTTTTT. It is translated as CASSALKGAGSGELFF.

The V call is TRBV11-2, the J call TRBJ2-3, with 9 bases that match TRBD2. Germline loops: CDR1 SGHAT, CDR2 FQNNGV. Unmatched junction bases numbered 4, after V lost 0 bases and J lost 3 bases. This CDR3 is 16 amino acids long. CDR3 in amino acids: CASSLDSLAGTDTQYF. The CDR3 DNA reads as TGTGCCAGCAGCTTAGATTCGCTAGCGGGGACAGATACGCAGTATTTT.